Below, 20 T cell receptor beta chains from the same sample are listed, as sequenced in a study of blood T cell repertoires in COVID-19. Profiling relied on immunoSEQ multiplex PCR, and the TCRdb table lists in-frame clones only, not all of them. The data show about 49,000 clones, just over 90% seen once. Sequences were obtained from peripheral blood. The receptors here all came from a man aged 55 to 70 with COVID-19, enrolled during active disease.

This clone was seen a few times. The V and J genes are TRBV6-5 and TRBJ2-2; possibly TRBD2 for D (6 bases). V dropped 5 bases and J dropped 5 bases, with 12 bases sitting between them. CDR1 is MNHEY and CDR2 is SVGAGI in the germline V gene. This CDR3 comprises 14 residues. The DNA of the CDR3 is TGTGCCAGCAGTCCTAGGAGGGCTACCGGGGAGCTGTTTTTT. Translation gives CASSPRRATGELFF.

In DNA, the CDR3 is TGTGCCAGCAGGACAGGGCTGAATGAAAAACTGTTTTTT. This sequence encodes CASRTGLNEKLFF. The chain uses TRBV7-2 and TRBJ1-4; TRBD1 agrees at 7 bases. CDR1 is SGHTA, CDR2 FQGNSA, per germline. With 6 bases clipped from V and 5 bases from J, the junction kept 3 bases outside the gene matches. The CDR3 totals 13 residues.

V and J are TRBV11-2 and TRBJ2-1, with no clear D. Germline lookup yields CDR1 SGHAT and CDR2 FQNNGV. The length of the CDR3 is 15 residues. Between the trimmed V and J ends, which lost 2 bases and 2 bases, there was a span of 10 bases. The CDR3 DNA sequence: TGTGCCAGCAGCTTATTGGCGGCGGCCTACAATGAGCAGTTCTTC. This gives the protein CASSLLAAAYNEQFF.

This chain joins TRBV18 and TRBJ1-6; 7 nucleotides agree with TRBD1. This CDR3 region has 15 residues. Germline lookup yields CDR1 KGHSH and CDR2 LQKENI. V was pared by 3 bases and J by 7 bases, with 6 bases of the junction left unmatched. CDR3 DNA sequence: TGTGCCAGCTCACCGTTAGACAGGGACAATTCACCCCTCCACTTT. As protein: CASSPLDRDNSPLHF.

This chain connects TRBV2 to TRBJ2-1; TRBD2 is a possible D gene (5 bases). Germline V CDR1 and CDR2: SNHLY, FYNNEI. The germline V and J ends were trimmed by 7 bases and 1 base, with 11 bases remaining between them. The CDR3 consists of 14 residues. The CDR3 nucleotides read TGTGCCAGCAAGTCAGCGGTTTCCTACAATGAGCAGTTCTTC. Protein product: CASKSAVSYNEQFF.

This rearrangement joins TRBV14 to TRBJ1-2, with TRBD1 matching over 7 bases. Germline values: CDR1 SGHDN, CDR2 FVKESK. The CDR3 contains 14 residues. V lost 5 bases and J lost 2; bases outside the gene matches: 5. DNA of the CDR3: TGTGCCAGCAGCAGTCAGGGGGTCAACTATGGCTACACCTTC. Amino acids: CASSSQGVNYGYTF.

CDR3 coding DNA: TGTGCCAGCAGCGGCCCCGGGACGGATAGACTAGCGGGAGTTTTTGAGCAGTTCTTC. It codes for CASSGPGTDRLAGVFEQFF. V and J are TRBV9 and TRBJ2-1, with TRBD2 matching 12 bases. The CDR3 is 19 amino acids. The V gene's germline CDR1 is SGDLS and CDR2 YYNGEE. Trimming at V came to 3 bases and at J to 9 bases, leaving 19 bases not matched to a gene.

CDR3 coding DNA: TGTGCCAGTAGTATACCGGGACAGGGGACGAATGAGCAGTTCTTC. Translated: CASSIPGQGTNEQFF. The V gene is TRBV19, the J gene TRBJ2-1, with 10 bases lining up with TRBD1. This CDR3 comprises 15 residues. V shed 2 bases and J 7 bases; nucleotides not matched to a gene: 5. Germline CDR1 and CDR2: LNHDA and SQIVND (reference sequence).

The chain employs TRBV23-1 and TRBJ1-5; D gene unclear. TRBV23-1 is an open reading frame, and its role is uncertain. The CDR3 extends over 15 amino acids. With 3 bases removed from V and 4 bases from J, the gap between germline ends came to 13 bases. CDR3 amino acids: CASSQGGYLNQPQHF. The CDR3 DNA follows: TGCGCCAGCAGTCAGGGAGGGTATCTGAATCAGCCCCAGCATTTT.

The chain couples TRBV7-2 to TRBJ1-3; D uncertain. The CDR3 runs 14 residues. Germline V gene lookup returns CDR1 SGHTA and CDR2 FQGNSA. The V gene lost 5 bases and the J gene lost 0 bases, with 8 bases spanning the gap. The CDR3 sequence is CASSPGLSGNTIYF. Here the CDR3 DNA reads TGTGCCAGCAGCCCCGGACTCTCTGGAAACACCATATATTTT.

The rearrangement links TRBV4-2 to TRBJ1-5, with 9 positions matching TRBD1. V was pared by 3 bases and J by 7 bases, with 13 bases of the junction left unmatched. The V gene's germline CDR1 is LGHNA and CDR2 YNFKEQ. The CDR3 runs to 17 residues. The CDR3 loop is CASSQVPRQGVAQPQHF. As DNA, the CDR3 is TGTGCCAGCAGCCAGGTTCCTAGACAGGGGGTAGCGCAGCCCCAGCATTTT.

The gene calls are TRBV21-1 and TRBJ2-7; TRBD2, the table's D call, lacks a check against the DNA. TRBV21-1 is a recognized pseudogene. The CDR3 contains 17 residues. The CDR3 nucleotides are TGTGCCAGCAGCAAAGGGGCTAGCGGGGGGGCCTCCTACGAGCAGTACTTC. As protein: CASSKGASGGASYEQYF.

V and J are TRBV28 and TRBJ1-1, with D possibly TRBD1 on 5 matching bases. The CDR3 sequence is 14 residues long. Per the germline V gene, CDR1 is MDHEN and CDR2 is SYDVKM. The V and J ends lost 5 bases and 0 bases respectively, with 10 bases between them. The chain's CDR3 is CASSPPQVNTEAFF. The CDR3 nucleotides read TGTGCCAGCAGTCCGCCACAGGTGAACACTGAAGCTTTCTTT.

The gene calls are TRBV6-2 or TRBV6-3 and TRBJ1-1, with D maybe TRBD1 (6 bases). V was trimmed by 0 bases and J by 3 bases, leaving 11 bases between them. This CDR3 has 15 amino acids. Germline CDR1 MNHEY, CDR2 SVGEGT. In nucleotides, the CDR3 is TGTGCCAGCAGTTACTCCCCTGGACAGTACACTGAAGCTTTCTTT. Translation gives CASSYSPGQYTEAFF.

The CDR3 bases are TGTGCCAGCAGCCGGACAGGGGGCCGAAACACTGAAGCTTTCTTT. Its translation is CASSRTGGRNTEAFF. The genes are TRBV7-2 and TRBJ1-1, with 11 bases lining up with TRBD1. The ends lost 5 bases at V and 2 bases at J; junction bases unmatched: 4. This CDR3 has 15 residues. Germline V gene lookup returns CDR1 SGHTA and CDR2 FQGNSA.

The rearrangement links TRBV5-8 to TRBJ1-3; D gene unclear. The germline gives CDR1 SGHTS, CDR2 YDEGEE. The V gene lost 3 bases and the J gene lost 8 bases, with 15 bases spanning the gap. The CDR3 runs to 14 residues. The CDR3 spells CASSSGVHADTIYF. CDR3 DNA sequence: TGTGCCAGCAGCTCCGGGGTCCACGCCGACACCATATATTTT.

CDR3 in amino acids: CASSYPPGTDYEQYF. The CDR3 DNA sequence: TGTGCCAGCAGTTACCCCCCCGGGACAGACTACGAGCAGTACTTC. The rearrangement links TRBV6-2 or TRBV6-3 to TRBJ2-7; the match to TRBD1 covers 7 bases. Germline V gene sequence: CDR1 MNHEY, CDR2 SVGEGT. The CDR3 length is 15 residues. V dropped 2 bases and J dropped 3; count of bases not matched to a gene: 7.

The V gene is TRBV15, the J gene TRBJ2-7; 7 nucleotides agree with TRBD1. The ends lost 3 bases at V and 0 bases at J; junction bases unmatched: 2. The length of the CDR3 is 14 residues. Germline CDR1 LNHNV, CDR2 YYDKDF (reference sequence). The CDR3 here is CATSRRTGSYEQYF. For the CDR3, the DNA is TGTGCCACCAGCAGGCGGACAGGCTCCTACGAGCAGTACTTC.

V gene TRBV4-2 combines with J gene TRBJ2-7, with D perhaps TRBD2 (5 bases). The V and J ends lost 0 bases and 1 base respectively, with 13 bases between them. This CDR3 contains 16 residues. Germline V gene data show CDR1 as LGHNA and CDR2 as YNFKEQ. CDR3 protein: CASSQEKTRGSYEQYF. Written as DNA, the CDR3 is TGTGCCAGCAGCCAAGAGAAGACCCGAGGGTCCTACGAGCAGTACTTC.

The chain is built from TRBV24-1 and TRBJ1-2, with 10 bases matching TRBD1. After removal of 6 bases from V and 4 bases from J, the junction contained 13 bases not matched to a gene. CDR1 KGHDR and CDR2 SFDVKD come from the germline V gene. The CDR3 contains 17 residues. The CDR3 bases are TGTGCCACCAGTCCCTCGGGACAGGGGTATTCCTCCTATGGCTACACCTTC. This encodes CATSPSGQGYSSYGYTF.